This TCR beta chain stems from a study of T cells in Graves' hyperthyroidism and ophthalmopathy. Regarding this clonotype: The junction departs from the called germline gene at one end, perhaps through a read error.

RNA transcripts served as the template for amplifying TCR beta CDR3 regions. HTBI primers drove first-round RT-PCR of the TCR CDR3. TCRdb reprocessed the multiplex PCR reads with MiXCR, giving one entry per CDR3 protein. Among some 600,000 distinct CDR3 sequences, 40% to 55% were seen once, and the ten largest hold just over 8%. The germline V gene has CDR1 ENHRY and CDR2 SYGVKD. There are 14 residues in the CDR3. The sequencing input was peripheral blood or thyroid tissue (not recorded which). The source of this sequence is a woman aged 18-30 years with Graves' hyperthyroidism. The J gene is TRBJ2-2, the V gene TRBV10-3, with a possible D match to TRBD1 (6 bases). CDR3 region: CASSRQAGTGELFF. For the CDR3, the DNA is TGTGCCAGCAGTAGACAGGCGGGCACCGGGGAGCTGTTTTTT.